The 30 T cell receptor beta chains given below trace back to one sample, sequenced in a study of blood T cell repertoires in COVID-19. Profiling relied on immunoSEQ multiplex PCR, and the TCRdb table lists in-frame clones only, not all of them. In the table there are under 250,000 clones, about 90% of which are singletons. The specimen sequenced was peripheral blood. The receptors here all came from a man younger than 30 with active or convalescent COVID-19.

The chain couples TRBV29-1 to TRBJ1-1, with D perhaps matching TRBD1 (5 bases). The CDR3 is 15 residues long. V was trimmed by 7 bases and J by 2 bases, leaving 20 bases between them. Per the germline V gene, CDR1 is SQVTM and CDR2 is ANQGSEA. CDR3 residues: CSALSQGRRNTEAFF. In nucleotides, the CDR3 is TGCAGCGCCCTGAGTCAGGGCCGGCGAAACACTGAAGCTTTCTTT.

The rearrangement uses TRBV6-6 and TRBJ2-7, with TRBD1 identical over 9 bases. Trimming cost V 5 bases and J 2 bases; bases outside gene matches: 4. Germline CDR1 and CDR2: MNHNY and SVGAGI (reference sequence). There are 14 residues in the CDR3. The CDR3 loop reads CASSRDRETYEQYF. In nucleotides, the CDR3 is TGTGCCAGCAGTCGGGACAGGGAAACCTACGAGCAGTACTTC.

The chain couples TRBV7-8 to TRBJ2-3; D gene ambiguous. The germline CDR1 and CDR2 sequences are SGHVS and FQNEAQ. The length of the CDR3 is 15 residues. Between the trimmed V and J ends, which lost 5 bases and 2 bases, there was a span of 14 bases. The CDR3 nucleotides read TGTGCCAGCAGCCTGGAGTGGCGGAACACAGATACGCAGTATTTT. Protein sequence: CASSLEWRNTDTQYF.

The rearrangement links TRBV7-9 to TRBJ2-1, with 7 bases lining up with TRBD2. The trim removed 7 bases at V and 4 bases at J, leaving 7 bases unmatched. Germline V gene sequence: CDR1 SEHNR, CDR2 FQNEAQ (reference sequence). This CDR3 has 14 amino acids. CDR3 region: CASTDRAGYNEQFF. CDR3 DNA sequence: TGTGCCAGCACCGATCGAGCGGGGTACAATGAGCAGTTCTTC. The variable domain in full, with the rest retrieved from reference TRBV7-9 and TRBJ2-1, is DTGVSQNPRHKITKRGQNVTFRCDPISEHNRLYWYRQTLGQGPEFLTYFQNEAQLEKSRLLSDRFSAERPKGSFSTLEIQRTEQGDSAMYLCASTDRAGYNEQFFGPGTRLTVL.

The V gene is TRBV5-4, the J gene TRBJ2-2, with 13 bases identical to TRBD2. Germline V gives CDR1 SGHNT, CDR2 YYREEE (reference sequence). The trim removed 4 bases at V and 8 bases at J, leaving 14 bases unmatched. The CDR3 totals 18 residues. CDR3 sequence reads: CASSRGLAGVTGIGELFF. The DNA for the CDR3 is TGTGCCAGCAGCCGCGGACTAGCGGGAGTCACGGGTATTGGGGAGCTGTTTTTT.

The V gene is TRBV5-1, the J gene TRBJ2-4; tentatively, D is TRBD1 (5 bases). Between the trimmed V and J ends, which lost 1 base and 2 bases, there was a span of 10 bases. CDR3 length: 15 amino acids. CDR1 is SGHRS and CDR2 is YFSETQ in the germline V gene. The CDR3 DNA reads as TGCGCCAGCAGCTTGTTTCAGGGATCCAAAAACATTCAGTACTTC. Translation gives CASSLFQGSKNIQYF.

The sample holds a few counts of this clone. The CDR3 DNA sequence: TGCGCCAGCAGCCAAGGACAGGGGGACGAAAAACTGTTTTTT. Protein sequence: CASSQGQGDEKLFF. V usage is TRBV4-1 and J usage is TRBJ1-4, with 9 bases aligning to TRBD1. The ends lost 1 base at V and 8 bases at J; junction bases unmatched: 2. CDR1 and CDR2 from the germline V gene are MGHRA and YSYEKL. The CDR3 is 14 residues long.

The V and J genes are TRBV6-2 or TRBV6-3 and TRBJ2-7; 9 nucleotides match TRBD2. J lost 6 bases, V lost 4 bases, and 7 bases had no gene match. The CDR3 spans 14 residues. Germline lookup yields CDR1 MNHEY and CDR2 SVGEGT. CDR3 amino acids: CASSSSGDYGEQYF. The CDR3 DNA sequence: TGTGCCAGCAGTTCTAGCGGGGACTACGGCGAGCAGTACTTC.

CDR3 DNA sequence: TGTGCCAGCAGTTCTTCCATGGCGGGAGTGGAGCAGTTCTTC. Its protein is CASSSSMAGVEQFF. This rearrangement joins TRBV6-2 or TRBV6-3 to TRBJ2-1; 7 nucleotides align to TRBD2. CDR3 length equals 14 residues. With V trimmed by 4 bases and J by 10 bases, 10 bases remained unmatched. The germline V gene encodes CDR1 MNHEY and CDR2 SVGEGT.

The rearrangement links TRBV5-1 to TRBJ1-5; possibly TRBD1 for D (6 bases). Trimming shortened V by 5 bases and J by 5 bases, and 14 bases separated the two germline ends. Germline lookup yields CDR1 SGHRS and CDR2 YFSETQ. The CDR3 has 14 residues. In DNA, the CDR3 is TGCGCCAGCAGTCCGACAGGTGACTATCAGCCCCAGCATTTT. This gives the protein CASSPTGDYQPQHF.

This chain joins TRBV5-4 and TRBJ2-4; D uncertain. Germline V gene data show CDR1 as SGHNT and CDR2 as YYREEE (reference sequence). Trimming removed 1 base from V and 1 base from J, with 9 bases in between. This CDR3 has 15 residues. The CDR3 is CASSLWYEAKNIQYF. For the CDR3, the DNA is TGTGCCAGCAGCTTGTGGTACGAGGCCAAAAACATTCAGTACTTC.

This clone was picked up one time. The chain employs TRBV7-9 and TRBJ2-1; 9 bases are a match to TRBD1. This CDR3 is 16 amino acids long. V trimming: 5 bases; J trimming: 8 bases; junction bases outside the gene matches: 13. CDR1 and CDR2 (germline): SEHNR, FQNEAQ (reference sequence). The CDR3 sequence: CASSRGAGTGIDEQFF. The CDR3 DNA reads TGTGCCAGCAGCCGGGGGGCCGGGACAGGGATCGATGAGCAGTTCTTC.

V gene TRBV18 combines with J gene TRBJ2-7; 7 bases line up with TRBD2. This CDR3 is built from 15 residues. Looked up from germline, CDR1 is KGHSH and CDR2 is LQKENI. The J segment lost 2 bases and the V segment lost 1 base, leaving 5 bases of the junction unmatched. The CDR3 loop is CASSPLKGLAYEQYF. The DNA for the CDR3 is TGTGCCAGCTCACCACTTAAAGGACTAGCCTACGAGCAGTACTTC.

The V call is TRBV15, the J call TRBJ1-2; 8 positions agree with TRBD1. CDR3 length equals 16 residues. Trimming cost V 3 bases and J 5 bases; bases outside gene matches: 11. The V gene's germline CDR1 is LNHNV and CDR2 YYDKDF (reference sequence). The DNA for the CDR3 is TGTGCCACCAGCAGGTACTCCGGGACAGGCGAATATGGCTACACCTTC. Encoded protein: CATSRYSGTGEYGYTF.

The J gene is TRBJ2-3, the V gene TRBV4-3, with 13 bases matching TRBD2. Germline CDR1 is LGHNA and CDR2 is YSLEER. CDR3 size: 19 residues. Germline trimming cut 1 base from V and 7 bases from J; bases unmatched to any gene: 14. The CDR3, as DNA: TGCGCCAGCAGCCAAGGCAGGACTAGCGGGAGCGTCGTGGGTTATACGCAGTATTTT. Amino acids: CASSQGRTSGSVVGYTQYF.

V and J are TRBV5-8 and TRBJ2-1; 11 nucleotides align to TRBD2. There are 15 residues in the CDR3. After removal of 4 bases from V and 7 bases from J, the junction contained 7 bases not matched to a gene. Germline-derived CDR1 and CDR2 are SGHTS and YDEGEE. The CDR3 nucleotides read TGTGCCAGCAGCCCTCGACTAGCGGGAAGGAATGAGCAGTTCTTC. This sequence encodes CASSPRLAGRNEQFF. The full variable domain, rest sourced from reference TRBV5-8 and TRBJ2-1, is EAGVTQSPTHLIKTRGQQATLRCSPISGHTSVYWYQQALGLGLQFLLWYDEGEERNRGNFPPRFSGRQFPNYSSELNVNALELEDSALYLCASSPRLAGRNEQFFGPGTRLTVL.

The chain combines TRBV3-1 (or the pseudogene TRBV3-2) with TRBJ1-1; possible D gene TRBD1, 6 bases. CDR1 and CDR2 from the germline V gene are LGHDT and YNNKEL (reference sequence). The germline V and J ends were trimmed by 6 bases and 7 bases, with 18 bases remaining between them. The CDR3 spans 14 residues. CDR3 DNA: TGTGCCAGCAGGTCGGACAGCCGAGTATATGAAGCTTTCTTT. As protein: CASRSDSRVYEAFF.

This rearrangement joins TRBV20-1 to TRBJ1-1, with unresolved D. The CDR3 runs to 15 residues. V gave up 3 bases and J gave up 3 bases, with 17 bases separating them. Germline lookup yields CDR1 DFQATT and CDR2 SNEGSKA (reference sequence). CDR3 sequence: CSASGRGTRHTEAFF. The CDR3 DNA reads TGCAGTGCTAGTGGGCGCGGTACCCGACACACTGAAGCTTTCTTT.

This clone was observed a handful of times. J is TRBJ2-3 and V is TRBV7-8; 7 bases map to TRBD1. The CDR3 is 17 residues long. The J segment lost 3 bases and the V segment lost 6 bases, leaving 15 bases of the junction unmatched. Germline CDR1 is SGHVS and CDR2 is FQNEAQ. The DNA for the CDR3 is TGTGCCAGCAGACTTACGTTCCGGGACAGACGAACAGATACGCAGTATTTT. It codes for CASRLTFRDRRTDTQYF.

This chain uses TRBV27 with TRBJ2-7, with 8 bases matching TRBD2. Per germline, CDR1 MNHEY and CDR2 SMNVEV (reference sequence). The CDR3 consists of 16 residues. Trimming took 7 bases from V and 6 from J; bases not matched to a gene: 17. The chain's CDR3 is CASTPMGGAGGIEQYF. CDR3 DNA sequence: TGTGCCAGCACCCCTATGGGGGGGGCGGGAGGTATCGAGCAGTACTTC.

The CDR3 nucleotides are TGTGCCTGGACCAAACCCGGGGTTTACTATGGCTACACCTTC. Protein: CAWTKPGVYYGYTF. This chain uses TRBV30 with TRBJ1-2; D unresolved. Germline V gives CDR1 GTSNPN, CDR2 SVGIG (reference sequence). The CDR3 covers 14 residues. V was shortened by 4 bases and J by 3 bases, with 15 bases between the two germline ends.

This rearrangement joins TRBV30 to TRBJ1-3, with TRBD1 identical over 7 bases. The CDR3 consists of 13 residues. The germline V gene encodes CDR1 GTSNPN and CDR2 SVGIG (reference sequence). The junction had 1 base not matched to a gene; V was cut back by 5 bases and J by 0 bases. In DNA form, the CDR3 reads TGTGCCTGGGGGACAGTCTCTGGAAACACCATATATTTT. Its translation: CAWGTVSGNTIYF. Together with reference TRBV30 and TRBJ1-3, the CDR3 gives the full variable domain: SQTIHQWPATLVQPVGSPLSLECTVEGTSNPNLYWYRQAAGRGLQLLFYSVGIGQISSEVPQNLSASRPQDRQFILSSKKLLLSDSGFYLCAWGTVSGNTIYFGEGSWLTVV.

The rearrangement joins TRBV6-2 or TRBV6-3 to TRBJ2-1, with a weak D call TRBD2 (5 bases). Trimming took off 5 bases at V and 10 bases at J, with 9 bases between the two ends. CDR3 size: 11 residues. CDR1 and CDR2 from the germline V gene are MNHEY and SVGEGT. The CDR3 sequence: CASSGIAEQFF. Written as DNA, the CDR3 is TGTGCCAGCAGTGGGATAGCGGAGCAGTTCTTC.

V and J are TRBV9 and TRBJ2-2; the match to TRBD2 covers 7 bases. CDR1 is SGDLS, CDR2 YYNGEE, per germline. The CDR3 contains 15 residues. Trimming took 1 base from V and 5 from J; bases not matched to a gene: 5. CDR3 region: CASSVRGRETGELFF. The CDR3 bases are TGTGCCAGCAGCGTACGTGGGAGGGAAACCGGGGAGCTGTTTTTT. Complete variable domain (other parts from reference TRBV9 and TRBJ2-2): DSGVTQTPKHLITATGQRVTLRCSPRSGDLSVYWYQQSLDQGLQFLIQYYNGEERAKGNILERFSAQQFPDLHSELNLSSLELGDSALYFCASSVRGRETGELFFGEGSRLTVL.

The genes are TRBV6-5 and TRBJ1-4, with D tentatively TRBD1 (5 bases). Germline V gene lookup returns CDR1 MNHEY and CDR2 SVGAGI. The germline V and J ends were trimmed by 5 bases and 3 bases, with 13 bases remaining between them. CDR3 length: 15 residues. The CDR3 spells CASSISGSANEKLFF. For the CDR3, the DNA is TGTGCCAGCAGTATATCAGGGTCGGCTAATGAAAAACTGTTTTTT.

The rearrangement links TRBV19 to TRBJ2-2; TRBD1 aligns across 7 bases. CDR1 and CDR2 from the germline V gene are LNHDA and SQIVND (reference sequence). The CDR3 spans 16 residues. After removal of 8 bases from V and 2 bases from J, the junction contained 11 bases not matched to a gene. CDR3 residues: CASGVTTGANTGELFF. The CDR3 nucleotides read TGTGCCAGTGGGGTAACAACAGGGGCAAACACCGGGGAGCTGTTTTTT. The entire variable domain, with the rest obtained from reference TRBV19 and TRBJ2-2, is as follows: DGGITQSPKYLFRKEGQNVTLSCEQNLNHDAMYWYRQDPGQGLRLIYYSQIVNDFQKGDIAEGYSVSREKKESFPLTVTSAQKNPTAFYLCASGVTTGANTGELFFGEGSRLTVL.

The chain employs TRBV7-2 and TRBJ2-1; 8 positions match TRBD2. CDR3 length: 14 residues. V dropped 5 bases and J dropped 9; count of bases not matched to a gene: 9. CDR1 SGHTA and CDR2 FQGNSA come from the germline V gene. CDR3 sequence reads: CASSPGLVLGEQFF. CDR3 coding DNA: TGTGCCAGCAGCCCGGGACTAGTCCTGGGTGAGCAGTTCTTC.

This chain connects TRBV18 to TRBJ2-1; TRBD1 aligns across 8 bases. Germline CDR1 is KGHSH and CDR2 is LQKENI. The CDR3 totals 16 residues. The J segment lost 6 bases and the V segment lost 6 bases, leaving 13 bases of the junction unmatched. CDR3 nucleotides: TGTGCCAGCTCCCCCATTGGGCAGGGGGCGACCAATGAGCAGTTCTTC. Protein product: CASSPIGQGATNEQFF. Full variable domain (remainder filled in from reference TRBV18 and TRBJ2-1): NAGVMQNPRHLVRRRGQEARLRCSPMKGHSHVYWYRQLPEEGLKFMVYLQKENIIDESGMPKERFSAEFPKEGPSILRIQQVVRGDSAAYFCASSPIGQGATNEQFFGPGTRLTVL.

V usage is TRBV5-1 and J usage is TRBJ1-6, with TRBD1 matching 10 bases. The CDR3 extends over 15 amino acids. V gave up 0 bases and J gave up 8 bases; unmatched junction bases: 2. Germline values: CDR1 SGHRS, CDR2 YFSETQ. The CDR3: CASSLGTGGYSPLHF. The DNA for the CDR3 is TGCGCCAGCAGCTTGGGGACAGGGGGATATTCACCCCTCCACTTT.

This rearrangement joins TRBV7-2 to TRBJ1-2; 10 positions match TRBD1. The junction had 8 bases not matched to a gene; V was cut back by 5 bases and J by 5 bases. This CDR3 comprises 15 residues. Germline assignment: CDR1 SGHTA and CDR2 FQGNSA. The CDR3 DNA sequence: TGTGCCAGCAGCCGCGCCCGGGACAGGGGATATGGCTACACCTTC. It is translated as CASSRARDRGYGYTF.